Listed below are T cell receptor beta chains from one sample, sequenced in a study of blood T cell repertoires in COVID-19. Sequenced by immunoSEQ multiplex PCR; TCRdb stores in-frame clones only, minus some. The top ten hold approximately 7.3% of the sample, which has 300,000 to 400,000 clones, roughly 90% seen once. Sequencing input: peripheral blood. These receptor sequences come from a woman in her 70s with COVID-19, enrolled during active disease. Each CDR3 is given with its conserved first and last residue. Each record gives: D gene, J gene, clone size, V gene, CDR3 DNA, CDR3 protein. A D gene is named only where the DNA matches it firmly. Some rows have no size entry. The others give once, few or many, or a class for an expanded clone.

>-|TRBJ1-1|-|TRBV3-1/TRBV3-2
TGTGCCAGCAGCCAGTGGACGGGGGGCACTGAAGCTTTCTTT
CASSQWTGGTEAFF
>-|TRBJ1-2|-|TRBV28
TGTGCCAGCAGTCCCTCTGGACAGCTCTATGGCTACACCTTC
CASSPSGQLYGYTF
>TRBD1|TRBJ2-3|-|TRBV5-1
TGCGCCAGCAGCCCTGACCCGCCGGGACAGAGCACAGATACGCAGTATTTT
CASSPDPPGQSTDTQYF
>TRBD1|TRBJ2-1|once|TRBV6-2/TRBV6-3
TGTGCCAGCCGCCGGGACAGCAATGAGCAGTTCTTC
CASRRDSNEQFF
>-|TRBJ2-5|-|TRBV2
TGTGCCAGCAGTATCGCTGCGGAGACCCAGTACTTC
CASSIAAETQYF
>-|TRBJ1-5|-|TRBV19
TGTGCCAGTAGTATAGGACAGTATAGCAATCAGCCCCAGCATTTT
CASSIGQYSNQPQHF
>TRBD2|TRBJ2-3|-|TRBV4-3
TGCGCCAGCAGCCAAGATTGGACTAGCGGGGGGGCAGATACGCAGTATTTT
CASSQDWTSGGADTQYF
>TRBD1|TRBJ2-7|-|TRBV6-5
TGTGCCAGCAGATCTACAGGGGGCGCTTGGAACGAGCAGTACTTC
CASRSTGGAWNEQYF
>-|TRBJ2-7|-|TRBV12-3/TRBV12-4
TGTGCCAGCAGTTGGACAGTAGTGTACGAGCAGTACTTC
CASSWTVVYEQYF
>TRBD2|TRBJ2-5|once|TRBV6-1
TGTGCCAGCAGTGATTTCACTAGCGTAGAGACCCAGTACTTC
CASSDFTSVETQYF
>TRBD1|TRBJ2-5|-|TRBV5-1
TGCGCCAGCAGCCCCCGGACAGGGGGGGAAGAGACCCAGTACTTC
CASSPRTGGEETQYF
>TRBD2|TRBJ2-3|-|TRBV5-4
TGTGCCAGCAGCCTTAGCGGGACGTCCACAGATACGCAGTATTTT
CASSLSGTSTDTQYF
>-|TRBJ1-1|few|TRBV12-3/TRBV12-4
TGTGCCAGCAGCTCCAGGGGTACTGAAGCTTTCTTT
CASSSRGTEAFF
>-|TRBJ1-1|-|TRBV6-5
TGTGCCAGCAGTTACTCAGGCACAGGTAACACTGAAGCTTTCTTT
CASSYSGTGNTEAFF
>-|TRBJ1-5|-|TRBV7-3
TGTGCCAGCAGCTTAAAGACAGGATATAGCAATCAGCCCCAGCATTTT
CASSLKTGYSNQPQHF
>-|TRBJ2-2|few|TRBV12-5
TGTGCTAGTGGTTTGGTACACGACAGAAACACCGGGGAGCTGTTTTTT
CASGLVHDRNTGELFF
>-|TRBJ1-6|-|TRBV12-3/TRBV12-4
TGTGCCAGTCGTGCATCGGGTTCACCCCTCCACTTT
CASRASGSPLHF
>TRBD2|TRBJ2-7|-|TRBV6-5
TGTGCCAGCAGTTACCTCGGGACTAGCGGGGGATACGAGCAGTACTTC
CASSYLGTSGGYEQYF
>-|TRBJ2-1|-|TRBV6-5
TGTGCCAGCAGTTACTCTGGCAAGAATGAGCAGTTCTTC
CASSYSGKNEQFF
>-|TRBJ2-1|-|TRBV24-1
TGTGCCACCAGGTCGGACAGTTTCAATGAGCAGTTCTTC
CATRSDSFNEQFF
>TRBD1|TRBJ1-5|-|TRBV18
TGTGCCAGCTCACTTATTACAGGGGCCCATTCAGGGGGCGCGGAACAGCCCCAGCATTTT
CASSLITGAHSGGAEQPQHF
>TRBD2|TRBJ2-3|-|TRBV2
TGTGCCAGCAGTTTTAGCGGGGGCGGAGATACGCAGTATTTT
CASSFSGGGDTQYF
>-|TRBJ2-6|-|TRBV30
TGTGCCTGGGGGACCGGGGGGGCCAACGTCCTGACTTTC
CAWGTGGANVLTF
>-|TRBJ1-3|-|TRBV7-8
TGTGCCAGCAGCCAGAACGGGTTTGGAAACACCATATATTTT
CASSQNGFGNTIYF
>-|TRBJ2-7|-|TRBV7-2
TGTGCCAGCAGCTTAGGTACCTACGAGCAGTACTTC
CASSLGTYEQYF
>-|TRBJ1-1|once|TRBV12-3/TRBV12-4
TGTGCCAGCAGTTTAAATCAGGGAACAGCTTTCTTT
CASSLNQGTAFF
>TRBD1|TRBJ1-2|-|TRBV18
TGTGCCAGCTCGGCGAGGGGGCTCGATGGCTACACCTTC
CASSARGLDGYTF
>TRBD2|TRBJ2-7|-|TRBV7-2
TGTGCCAGCAGCCCGCAGCGGGGGGGGGCCTACGAGCAGTACTTC
CASSPQRGGAYEQYF
>-|TRBJ2-1|-|TRBV19
TGTGCCAGTAGTATGATGGTAGCGGCTTACAATGAGCAGTTCTTC
CASSMMVAAYNEQFF
>TRBD1|TRBJ1-4|-|TRBV10-3
TGTGCCATCAGTGGGGGGACAGGAGCAACTAATGAAAAACTGTTTTTT
CAISGGTGATNEKLFF
>-|TRBJ2-2|-|TRBV24-1
TGTGCCACCAGTGAGTCAGGGGCCGGGGAGCTGTTTTTT
CATSESGAGELFF
>-|TRBJ2-1|-|TRBV18
TGTGCCAGCTCACCACGTCAGGGTGAGAGTGGTGAGCAGTTCTTC
CASSPRQGESGEQFF
>TRBD1|TRBJ2-5|-|TRBV5-4
TGTGCCAGCAGCCGGGACAGAGAGACCCAGTACTTC
CASSRDRETQYF
>TRBD1|TRBJ1-2|-|TRBV7-9
TGTGCCAGCAGCTTGGCCGGGACAGGGGGCCAGAACACCTTC
CASSLAGTGGQNTF
>TRBD1|TRBJ1-2|-|TRBV28
TGTGCCAGCAGTTCTGGGACAGAACTCTATGGCTACACCTTC
CASSSGTELYGYTF
>-|TRBJ2-5|-|TRBV5-1
TGCGCCAGCAGCTTCCAAGCCGCAGGGGAGACCCAGTACTTC
CASSFQAAGETQYF
>-|TRBJ2-2|-|TRBV5-6
TGTGCCAGCAGCTTCGGGGGAGAAACCGGGGAGCTGTTTTTT
CASSFGGETGELFF
>TRBD1|TRBJ2-5|-|TRBV7-2
TGTGCCAGCAGCTTCCAGGGGGCTGGAGAGACCCAGTACTTC
CASSFQGAGETQYF
>-|TRBJ2-3|-|TRBV3-1/TRBV3-2
TGTGCCAGCAGCCAAGAGGCTAGCACAGATACGCAGTATTTT
CASSQEASTDTQYF
>TRBD2|TRBJ2-7|once|TRBV4-2
TGTGCCAGCAGCCAAGATCTCGCGCGGGGGGGATTATTCTACGAGCAGTACTTC
CASSQDLARGGLFYEQYF